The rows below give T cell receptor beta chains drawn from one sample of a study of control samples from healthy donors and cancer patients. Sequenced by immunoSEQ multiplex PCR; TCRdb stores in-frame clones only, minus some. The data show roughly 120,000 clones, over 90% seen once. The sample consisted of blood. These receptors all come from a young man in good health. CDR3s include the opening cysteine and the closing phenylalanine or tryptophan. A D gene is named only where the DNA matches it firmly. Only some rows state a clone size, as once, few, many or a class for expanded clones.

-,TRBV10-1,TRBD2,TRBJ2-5,TGCGCCAGCAGTGAGTCAGGGAGGGGACGCCCCGGGGAGACCCAGTACTTC,CASSESGRGRPGETQYF
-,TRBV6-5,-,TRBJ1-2,TGTGCCAGCAGTTCCTTCGGGATTCAATATGGCTACACCTTC,CASSSFGIQYGYTF
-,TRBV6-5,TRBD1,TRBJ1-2,TGTGCCGTCCCCGGGACAGGGAACTATGGCTACACCTTC,CAVPGTGNYGYTF
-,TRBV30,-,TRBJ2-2,TGTGCCTGGGTCCGGGACAAGAACACCGGGGAGCTGTTTTTT,CAWVRDKNTGELFF
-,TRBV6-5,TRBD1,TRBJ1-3,TGTGCCAGCAGTTACAGGGGGCCTGGAAACACCATATATTTT,CASSYRGPGNTIYF
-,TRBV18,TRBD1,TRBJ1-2,TGTGCCAGCTCCCCGGGACAGGGAATTGGCTATGGCTACACCTTC,CASSPGQGIGYGYTF
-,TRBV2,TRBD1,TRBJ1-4,TGTGCCAGCTCCCGGGGGACAGGGGGCGATGAAAAACTGTTTTTT,CASSRGTGGDEKLFF
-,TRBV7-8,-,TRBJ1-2,TGTGCCAGCGGGGGCGGGGTTACAGGGAACTATGGCTACACCTTC,CASGGGVTGNYGYTF
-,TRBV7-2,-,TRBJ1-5,TGTGCCAGCAGCCGGGGACCCAATCAGCCCCAGCATTTT,CASSRGPNQPQHF
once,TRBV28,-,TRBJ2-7,TGTGCCAGCAGTTTCCCGCCCCCCGGTTACGAGCAGTACTTC,CASSFPPPGYEQYF
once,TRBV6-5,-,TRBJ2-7,TGTGCCAGCAACTCGATGGCAGGGGAGGACGAGCAGTACTTC,CASNSMAGEDEQYF
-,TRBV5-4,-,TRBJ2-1,TGTGCCAGCAGCTTGATTTTTGGGGAACCCTCCTACAATGAGCAGTTCTTC,CASSLIFGEPSYNEQFF
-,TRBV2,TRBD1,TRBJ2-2,TGTGCCAGCAAGGACAGGGGTGGCACCGGGGAGCTGTTTTTT,CASKDRGGTGELFF
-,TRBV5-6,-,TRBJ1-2,TGTGCCAGCAGCTTATATGGTTCGGGCGGCTACACCTTC,CASSLYGSGGYTF
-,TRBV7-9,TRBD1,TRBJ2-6,TGTGCCAGCAGCTTCCCGGGACAGGGGTCAGGGGCCAACGTCCTGACTTTC,CASSFPGQGSGANVLTF
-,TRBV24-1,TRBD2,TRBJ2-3,TGTGCCACCAGTGACGCGGCGGCCTTAGCGGGGGACTCAGATACGCAGTATTTT,CATSDAAALAGDSDTQYF
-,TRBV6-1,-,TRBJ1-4,TGTGCCAGCAGTGAAGCTTGGGCGGGGACAGAAAAACTGTTTTTT,CASSEAWAGTEKLFF
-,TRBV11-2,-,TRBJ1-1,TGTGCCAGCAGCTCACTGAGACGTATTAGCGCTGAAGCTTTCTTT,CASSSLRRISAEAFF
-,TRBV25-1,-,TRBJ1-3,TGTGCCAGCAGTGAAGGGGGCCTCTCTGGAAACACCATATATTTT,CASSEGGLSGNTIYF
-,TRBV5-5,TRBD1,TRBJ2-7,TGTGCCAGCAGCCGTCCCGGGACAGGGTACGGGTACTTC,CASSRPGTGYGYF
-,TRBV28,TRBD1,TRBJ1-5,TGTGCCACTCAGGGGGGCTATAGCAATCAGCCCCAGCATTTT,CATQGGYSNQPQHF
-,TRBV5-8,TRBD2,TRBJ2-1,TGTGCCAGCAGCTTGGAACTAGCGGGGAGTGCGATTTCCGATGAGCAGTTCTTC,CASSLELAGSAISDEQFF
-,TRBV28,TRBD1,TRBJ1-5,TGTGCCAGCACTGAACCCGGGACAGGGGGTCAGCCCCAGCATTTT,CASTEPGTGGQPQHF
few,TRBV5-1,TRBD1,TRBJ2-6,TGCGCCAGCAGCTTGGCGGGACAGACCTCTGGGGCCAACGTCCTGACTTTC,CASSLAGQTSGANVLTF
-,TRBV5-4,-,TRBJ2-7,TGTGCCAGCAGCTTATCCGGGACATTAGACGAGCAGTACTTC,CASSLSGTLDEQYF
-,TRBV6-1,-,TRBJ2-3,TGTGCCAGCAGTGAAAGTATAAGTGTCGATACGCAGTATTTT,CASSESISVDTQYF
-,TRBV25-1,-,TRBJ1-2,TGTGCCAGTTCCGGACAGAGTGGTGGCTACACCTTC,CASSGQSGGYTF
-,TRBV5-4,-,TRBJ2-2,TGTGCCAGCAGCTTGTCAGGGGGGAGCGGGTACACCGGGGAGCTGTTTTTT,CASSLSGGSGYTGELFF
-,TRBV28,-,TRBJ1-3,TGTGCCAGCAGTTTAGGGGAGGTTAACGGAAACACCATATATTTT,CASSLGEVNGNTIYF
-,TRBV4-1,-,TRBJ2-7,TGCGCCAGCAGCCAAGTCGTAGGGGGAAGGTACGAGCAGTACTTC,CASSQVVGGRYEQYF
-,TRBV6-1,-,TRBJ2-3,TGTGCCAGCAGTGACCTCCTCCGGGGGCCCAAACCAACAGATACGCAGTATTTT,CASSDLLRGPKPTDTQYF
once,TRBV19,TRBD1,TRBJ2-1,TGTGCCTCCAATGGGGACAGGGGTGTGCTCTACAATGAGCAGTTCTTC,CASNGDRGVLYNEQFF
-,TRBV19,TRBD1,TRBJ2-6,TGTGCCAGTAGTAGAGGACAGGGCCCGGTTGCTGGGGCCAACGTCCTGACTTTC,CASSRGQGPVAGANVLTF
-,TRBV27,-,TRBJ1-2,TGTGCCAGCCTCGGGGGTCGTGGCTACACCTTC,CASLGGRGYTF
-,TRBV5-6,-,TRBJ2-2,TGTGCCAGCAGCTTCATTTCACAGGGGACTACGAACACCGGGGAGCTGTTTTTT,CASSFISQGTTNTGELFF
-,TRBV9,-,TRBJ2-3,TGTGCCAGCAGCGTAGACGGGAGAGGGGCAGATACGCAGTATTTT,CASSVDGRGADTQYF
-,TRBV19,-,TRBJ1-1,TGTGCCAGTACGCGGCAGCTGAACACTGAAGCTTTCTTT,CASTRQLNTEAFF
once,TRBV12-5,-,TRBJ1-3,TGTGCTAGTGGTTTAGGAAACACCATATATTTT,CASGLGNTIYF
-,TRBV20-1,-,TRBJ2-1,TGCAGTGCTAGAGATACGGAGCAGTTCTTC,CSARDTEQFF
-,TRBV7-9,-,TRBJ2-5,TGTGCCAGCAGCTTAGCTCAGGGGACGGAGACCCAGTACTTC,CASSLAQGTETQYF
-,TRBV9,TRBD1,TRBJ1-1,TGTGCCAGCAGCCCGGGGACAGGGGGGACTGAAGCTTTCTTT,CASSPGTGGTEAFF
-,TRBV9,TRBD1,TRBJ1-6,TGTGCCAGCAGCGTGGGGACAGATAATAATTCACCCCTCCACTTT,CASSVGTDNNSPLHF
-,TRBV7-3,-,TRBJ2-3,TGTGCCAGCAGCGGCGGGGGCTTCACAGATACGCAGTATTTT,CASSGGGFTDTQYF
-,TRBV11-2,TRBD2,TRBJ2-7,TGTGCCAGCAGCTTAGAACTAGCGGAAAATTTTGAGCAGTACTTC,CASSLELAENFEQYF
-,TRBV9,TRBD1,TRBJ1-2,TGTGCCAGCAGCGTAGCTACAGGGGGCTACTCTAACTATGGCTACACCTTC,CASSVATGGYSNYGYTF
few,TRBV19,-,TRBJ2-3,TGTGCCAGTAGTATAGATGTCCAGGGCGGCACAGATACGCAGTATTTT,CASSIDVQGGTDTQYF